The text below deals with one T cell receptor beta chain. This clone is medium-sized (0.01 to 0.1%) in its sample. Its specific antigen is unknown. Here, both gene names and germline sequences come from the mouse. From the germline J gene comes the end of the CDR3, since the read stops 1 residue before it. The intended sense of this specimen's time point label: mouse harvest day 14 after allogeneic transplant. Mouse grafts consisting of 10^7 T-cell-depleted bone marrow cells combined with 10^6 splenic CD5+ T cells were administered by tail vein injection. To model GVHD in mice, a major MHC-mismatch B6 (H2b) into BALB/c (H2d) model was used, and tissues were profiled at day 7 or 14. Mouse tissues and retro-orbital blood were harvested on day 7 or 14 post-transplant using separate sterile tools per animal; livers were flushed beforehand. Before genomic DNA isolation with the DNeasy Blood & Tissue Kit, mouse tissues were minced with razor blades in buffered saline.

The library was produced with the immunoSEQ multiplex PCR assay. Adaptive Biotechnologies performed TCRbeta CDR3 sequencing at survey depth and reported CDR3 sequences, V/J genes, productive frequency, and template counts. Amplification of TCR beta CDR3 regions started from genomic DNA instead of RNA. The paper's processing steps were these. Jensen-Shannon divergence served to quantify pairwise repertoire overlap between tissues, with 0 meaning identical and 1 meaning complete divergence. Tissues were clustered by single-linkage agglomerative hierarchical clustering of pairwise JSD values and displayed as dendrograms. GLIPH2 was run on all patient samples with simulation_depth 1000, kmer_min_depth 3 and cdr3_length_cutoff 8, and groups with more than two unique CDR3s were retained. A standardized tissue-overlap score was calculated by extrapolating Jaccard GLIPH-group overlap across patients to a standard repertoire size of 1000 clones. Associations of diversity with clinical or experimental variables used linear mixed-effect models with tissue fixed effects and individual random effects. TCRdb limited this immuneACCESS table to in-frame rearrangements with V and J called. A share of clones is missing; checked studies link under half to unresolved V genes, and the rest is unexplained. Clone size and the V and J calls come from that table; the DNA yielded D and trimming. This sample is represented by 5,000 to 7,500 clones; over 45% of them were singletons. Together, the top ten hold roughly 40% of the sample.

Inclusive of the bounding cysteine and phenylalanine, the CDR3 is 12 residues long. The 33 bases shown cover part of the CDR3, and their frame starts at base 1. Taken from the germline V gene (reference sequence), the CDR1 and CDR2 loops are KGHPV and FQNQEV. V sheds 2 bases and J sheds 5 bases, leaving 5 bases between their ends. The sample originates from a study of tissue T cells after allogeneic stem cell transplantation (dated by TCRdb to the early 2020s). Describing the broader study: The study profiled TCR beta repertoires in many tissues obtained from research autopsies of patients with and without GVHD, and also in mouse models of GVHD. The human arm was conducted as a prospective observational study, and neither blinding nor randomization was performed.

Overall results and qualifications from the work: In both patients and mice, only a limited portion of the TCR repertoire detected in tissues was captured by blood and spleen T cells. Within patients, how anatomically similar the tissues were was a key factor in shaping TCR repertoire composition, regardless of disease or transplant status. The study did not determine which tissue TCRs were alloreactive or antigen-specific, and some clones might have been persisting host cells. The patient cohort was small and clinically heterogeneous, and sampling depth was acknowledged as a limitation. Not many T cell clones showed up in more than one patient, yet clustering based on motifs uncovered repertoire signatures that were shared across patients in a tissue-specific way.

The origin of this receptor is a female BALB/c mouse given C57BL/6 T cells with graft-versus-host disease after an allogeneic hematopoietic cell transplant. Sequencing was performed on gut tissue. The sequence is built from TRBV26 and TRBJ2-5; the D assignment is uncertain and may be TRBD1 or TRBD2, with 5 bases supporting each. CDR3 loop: CASSLGGDTQYF. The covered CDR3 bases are TGTGCCAGCAGTCTGGGGGGAGACACCCAGTAC.